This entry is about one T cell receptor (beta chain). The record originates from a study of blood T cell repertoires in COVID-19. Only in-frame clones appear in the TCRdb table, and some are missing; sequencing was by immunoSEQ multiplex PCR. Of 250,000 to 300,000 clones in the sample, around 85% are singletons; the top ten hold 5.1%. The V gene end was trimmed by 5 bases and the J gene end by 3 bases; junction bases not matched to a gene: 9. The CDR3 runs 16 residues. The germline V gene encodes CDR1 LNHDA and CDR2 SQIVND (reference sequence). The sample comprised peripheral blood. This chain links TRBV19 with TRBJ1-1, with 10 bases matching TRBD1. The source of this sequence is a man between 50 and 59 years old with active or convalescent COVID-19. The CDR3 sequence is CASSLTGTGVDTEAFF. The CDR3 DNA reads TGTGCCAGTAGTTTAACCGGGACAGGGGTTGACACTGAAGCTTTCTTT.